Detailed here is one T cell receptor beta chain. Its specificity is not known. This sample was taken from a study of Tregs in tolerant kidney transplant recipients. Looking at the study overall: CD4+CD25+CD127- cells came from approximately 3-day belatacept mixed lymphocyte reactions, some with approximately 5-day graft donor restimulation. Antibodies separated recipient from donor cells.

The CDR3 runs to 14 residues. The germline V gene has CDR1 SQVTM and CDR2 ANQGSEA. V lost 4 bases to trimming and J lost 1 base, with 14 bases between them. Study-wide points: The small number of patients limits these findings pending further validation. No direct test of biological reproducibility was done here.

Libraries were prepared by immunoSEQ multiplex PCR; TCRdb keeps only in-frame clonotypes and omits some of them. The table includes 15,000 to 25,000 clones, roughly two thirds detected once. Sequenced material: Tregs from blood cultured with allogeneic cells. This sequence was found in a human donor in good health. This chain links TRBV29-1 with TRBJ2-7; TRBD2 is a possible D gene (6 bases). CDR3 loop: CSVGRSGLSYEQYF. The CDR3, as DNA: TGCAGCGTTGGAAGGAGCGGGCTATCCTACGAGCAGTACTTC.